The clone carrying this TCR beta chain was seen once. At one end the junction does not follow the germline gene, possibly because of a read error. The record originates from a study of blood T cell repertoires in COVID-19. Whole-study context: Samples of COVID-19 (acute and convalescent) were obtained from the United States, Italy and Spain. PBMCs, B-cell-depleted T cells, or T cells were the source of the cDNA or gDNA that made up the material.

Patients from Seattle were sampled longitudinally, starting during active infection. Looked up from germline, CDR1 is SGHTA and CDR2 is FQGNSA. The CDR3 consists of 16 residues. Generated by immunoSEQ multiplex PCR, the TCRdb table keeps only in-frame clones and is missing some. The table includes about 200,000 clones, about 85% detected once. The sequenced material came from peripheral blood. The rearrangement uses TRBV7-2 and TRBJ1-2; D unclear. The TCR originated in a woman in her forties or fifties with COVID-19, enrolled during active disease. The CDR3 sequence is CASTLNLAGGNYGYTF. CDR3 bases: TGTGCCAGCACCTTAAATTTAGCCGGCGGTAACTATGGCTACACCTTC.